This entry lists 19 T cell receptor beta chains sequenced from one sample in a study of cytotoxic CD8 clonotypes in ibrutinib-treated CLL. Generated by immunoSEQ multiplex PCR, the TCRdb table keeps only in-frame clones and is missing some. The data contain roughly 63,000 clones, less than 60% of them singletons. The specimen was PBMCs, collected after 12 months of ibrutinib treatment. These receptors were collected from a human donor with chronic lymphocytic leukemia.

V usage is TRBV7-2 and J usage is TRBJ2-1; TRBD1 agrees at 9 bases. Trimming removed 1 base from V and 12 bases from J; junction bases left unmatched: 7. The CDR3 is made up of 14 amino acids. Germline V gives CDR1 SGHTA, CDR2 FQGNSA. This chain's CDR3 is CASSLGTGGMGQFF. The CDR3 DNA follows: TGTGCCAGCAGCTTAGGTACAGGGGGCATGGGGCAGTTCTTC.

In its sample, this clone was seen a few times. The chain uses TRBV5-6 and TRBJ1-5, with D possibly being TRBD1 (6 bases). This CDR3 comprises 12 residues. Germline CDR1 SGHDT, CDR2 YYEEEE. V lost 4 bases and J 11 bases, leaving 13 bases between the germline ends. This chain's CDR3 is CASSTGRGAQHF. CDR3 coding DNA: TGTGCCAGCAGCACAGGGCGTGGGGCCCAGCATTTT.

This chain links TRBV19 with TRBJ2-1, with D tentatively TRBD1 or TRBD2 (5 bases each). CDR1 is LNHDA, CDR2 SQIVND, per germline (reference sequence). The CDR3 covers 16 residues. Trimming pared 4 bases from V and 7 bases from J, leaving 20 bases between. CDR3 sequence: CASSSSSGTRPNEQFF. CDR3 DNA: TGTGCCAGTAGTAGTTCATCCGGGACCCGGCCGAATGAGCAGTTCTTC.

The chain recombines TRBV2 with TRBJ2-1; 8 bases are shared with TRBD1. V dropped 5 bases and J dropped 8; count of bases not matched to a gene: 2. The CDR3 consists of 12 residues. The V gene's germline CDR1 is SNHLY and CDR2 FYNNEI. The CDR3 spells CASSRQGYEQFF. CDR3 coding DNA: TGTGCCAGCAGTCGACAGGGGTATGAGCAGTTCTTC.

The V call is TRBV6-1, the J call TRBJ2-7; 9 bases match TRBD1. Looked up from germline, CDR1 is MNHNS and CDR2 is SASEGT. CDR3 size: 13 residues. Trimming at V came to 6 bases and at J to 3 bases, leaving 3 bases not matched to a gene. The CDR3 DNA follows: TGTGCCAGCAGAACGGGACAGGGCTACGAGCAGTACTTC. Its translation is CASRTGQGYEQYF.

This clone was seen more than once but under ten times. This chain uses TRBV5-4 with TRBJ2-5; TRBD1 aligns across 9 bases. CDR3 length: 14 amino acids. Trimming removed 4 bases from V and 2 bases from J; junction bases left unmatched: 3. Germline values: CDR1 SGHNT, CDR2 YYREEE (reference sequence). CDR3 loop: CASSVGTGQETQYF. In DNA form, the CDR3 reads TGTGCCAGCAGCGTCGGGACAGGGCAAGAGACCCAGTACTTC.

This clone was found a few times. V is TRBV10-3 and J is TRBJ1-3, with D perhaps TRBD1 (5 bases). The CDR3 is made up of 15 amino acids. The germline V and J ends were trimmed by 7 bases and 0 bases, with 13 bases remaining between them. CDR1 and CDR2 (germline): ENHRY, SYGVKD. The CDR3 loop is CAINSGAPSGNTIYF. The CDR3 bases are TGTGCCATCAATTCCGGGGCCCCCTCTGGAAACACCATATATTTT.

The chain links TRBV5-8 to TRBJ1-5, with TRBD1 matching over 8 bases. From germline, CDR1 is SGHTS and CDR2 YDEGEE. J lost 6 bases, V lost 3 bases, and 5 bases had no gene match. The CDR3 extends over 14 amino acids. The CDR3 loop is CASSSGQGGQPQHF. CDR3 bases: TGTGCCAGCAGCTCTGGACAGGGTGGTCAGCCCCAGCATTTT.

CDR3 DNA: TGTGCCATCAGTGGGACTAGCGGGTTGGTAGATACGCAGTATTTT. Protein sequence: CAISGTSGLVDTQYF. The chain joins TRBV10-3 to TRBJ2-3; 11 nucleotides match TRBD2. CDR3 length equals 15 residues. From germline, CDR1 is ENHRY and CDR2 SYGVKD. Trimming cost V 4 bases and J 5 bases; bases outside gene matches: 5.

The gene calls are TRBV10-3 and TRBJ2-3; the D gene is possibly TRBD1 (5 bases). The V end lost 0 bases, the J end lost 12 bases, and 10 bases lay between the germline ends. This CDR3 is 12 amino acids long. CDR1 and CDR2 (germline): ENHRY, SYGVKD. The CDR3 spells CAISESGHFQYF. CDR3 coding DNA: TGTGCCATCAGTGAGTCGGGGCATTTCCAGTATTTT.

V gene TRBV19 combines with J gene TRBJ2-7, with 7 bases identical to TRBD2. The germline V gene encodes CDR1 LNHDA and CDR2 SQIVND (reference sequence). V shed 2 bases, J shed 4 bases, and the junction held 11 bases outside the gene matches. The CDR3 sequence is 16 residues long. The CDR3 loop is CASSIMATSQTYEQYF. CDR3 in DNA: TGTGCCAGTAGTATAATGGCGACTAGCCAGACTTACGAGCAGTACTTC.

The chain is built from TRBV4-1 and TRBJ2-1; D not certain. The CDR3 is 13 amino acids. CDR1 and CDR2 (germline): MGHRA, YSYEKL. The ends were cut back, 3 bases at V and 9 bases at J, with 12 bases in the middle. DNA for the CDR3: TGCGCCAGCAGCCATGGTCGAGGTCCTGAGCAGTTCTTC. It translates to CASSHGRGPEQFF.

This clone was counted once. The chain recombines TRBV7-6 with TRBJ2-1; 9 nucleotides match TRBD2. This CDR3 has 15 amino acids. The V gene's germline CDR1 is SGHVS and CDR2 FNYEAQ. After removal of 6 bases from V and 2 bases from J, the junction contained 5 bases not matched to a gene. CDR3 DNA sequence: TGTGCCAGCAGAGCCGGGACTAGCACCTACAATGAGCAGTTCTTC. It codes for CASRAGTSTYNEQFF. Combining the CDR3 with reference TRBV7-6 and TRBJ2-1 gives the whole variable domain GAGVSQSPRYKVTKRGQDVALRCDPISGHVSLYWYRQALGQGPEFLTYFNYEAQQDKSGLPNDRFSAERPEGSISTLTIQRTEQRDSAMYRCASRAGTSTYNEQFFGPGTRLTVL.

Many counts were recorded for this clone. The chain couples TRBV28 to TRBJ2-2; 11 bases match TRBD1. This CDR3 spans 15 amino acids. Germline V lookup: CDR1 MDHEN, CDR2 SYDVKM. V was pared by 7 bases and J by 6 bases, with 7 bases of the junction left unmatched. Here the CDR3 reads CASTGQGAGAGELFF. DNA for the CDR3: TGTGCCAGCACAGGACAGGGGGCCGGGGCCGGGGAGCTGTTTTTT.

The V gene is TRBV2, the J gene TRBJ1-2; D gene uncertain. Trimming took off 4 bases at V and 3 bases at J, with 6 bases between the two ends. The CDR3 sequence is 12 residues long. Germline CDR1 and CDR2: SNHLY and FYNNEI. CDR3 coding DNA: TGTGCCAGCAGTGGAGGTGACTATGGCTACACCTTC. It codes for CASSGGDYGYTF.

The genes are TRBV6-5 and TRBJ2-2; D might be TRBD2 (5 bases). There are 14 residues in the CDR3. The V end was cut by 6 bases, the J end by 0 bases, with 8 bases between. The germline V gene has CDR1 MNHEY and CDR2 SVGAGI. The CDR3 region is CASRDSANTGELFF. The CDR3 DNA reads TGTGCCAGCAGAGATAGCGCGAACACCGGGGAGCTGTTTTTT.

The V call is TRBV4-1, the J call TRBJ2-7; 8 bases agree with TRBD2. V lost 1 base and J lost 3; bases outside the gene matches: 14. The germline gives CDR1 MGHRA, CDR2 YSYEKL. The CDR3 runs 18 residues. CDR3 residues: CASSQVRWEAGARYEQYF. The CDR3 DNA sequence: TGCGCCAGCAGCCAAGTCAGGTGGGAAGCGGGAGCCCGCTACGAGCAGTACTTC.

The rearrangement links TRBV27 to TRBJ2-6, with unresolved D. CDR1 and CDR2 from the germline V gene are MNHEY and SMNVEV (reference sequence). The CDR3 has 15 residues. The V and J ends lost 5 bases and 5 bases respectively, with 13 bases between them. The CDR3 here is CASSPPPLRANVLTF. CDR3 coding DNA: TGTGCCAGCAGTCCGCCGCCCCTAAGGGCCAACGTCCTGACTTTC.

This clone was observed a handful of times. The V call is TRBV7-2, the J call TRBJ1-5; D is uncertain. Trimming took 1 base from V and 5 from J, leaving 12 bases between them. CDR1 is SGHTA and CDR2 is FQGNSA in the germline V gene. The CDR3 is 15 amino acids. Written as DNA, the CDR3 is TGTGCCAGCAGCTTAGAAGGGCCCGGCGATCAGCCCCAGCATTTT. Its protein product is CASSLEGPGDQPQHF.